This TCR beta chain was sequenced during a study of T cell responses to AZD1222 COVID-19 vaccine. Study results and caveats: Two doses of AZD1222 preceded a rise in Spike-specific TCR breadth and depth. Spike-spanning, vaccine-associated CD4 TCRs were dominant at 160-218 and 743-854. The study sampled repertoires only after the peak T cell response.

Data came from immunoSEQ multiplex PCR; TCRdb stores just in-frame clones and leaves some out. The sample carries about 91,000 clones, about 94% recorded once. The CDR3 extends over 19 amino acids. Trimming took off 4 bases at V and 0 bases at J, with 19 bases between the two ends. Germline assignment: CDR1 MNHEY and CDR2 SMNVEV (reference sequence). On this clone: Its antigen is unidentified.

This sequence was found in an adult who received the AZD1222 COVID-19 vaccine. The material sequenced was peripheral blood, taken 28 days after the second AZD1222 dose. The chain carries TRBV27 and TRBJ1-6; no clear D. This chain's CDR3 is CASSSWGGSVGSYNSPLHF. The CDR3 nucleotides read TGTGCCAGCAGTTCCTGGGGAGGGTCTGTGGGCTCCTATAATTCACCCCTCCACTTT.